These 19 T cell receptor beta chains share one sample of origin, sequenced in a study of technical replicates of blood from a few donors. Data came from immunoSEQ multiplex PCR; TCRdb stores just in-frame clones and leaves some out. The table records around 80,000 clones, around 94% of them present only once. Sequenced input: T cells isolated from PBMCs. Receptors were obtained from a human donor in good health.

The CDR3: CASSVISRGYTF. The CDR3 DNA sequence: TGTGCCAGCAGTGTTATATCTAGGGGCTACACCTTC. The V call is TRBV25-1, the J call TRBJ1-2; D gene unclear. Germline V gene sequence: CDR1 MGHDK, CDR2 SYGVNS. Deletions cut 4 bases from V and 8 bases from J, with 11 bases between. The CDR3 covers 12 residues.

The J gene is TRBJ2-5, the V gene TRBV7-8; 7 positions agree with TRBD2. The CDR3 length is 19 residues. CDR1 and CDR2 from the germline V gene are SGHVS and FQNEAQ. The junction had 20 bases not matched to a gene; V was cut back by 5 bases and J by 2 bases. The CDR3 nucleotides are TGTGCCAGCAGCCCACACCTGGGCGGGAGTCCACAAATTCAAGAGACCCAGTACTTC. This encodes CASSPHLGGSPQIQETQYF.

This chain links TRBV5-1 with TRBJ1-1; D not resolved. Trimming left V 0 bases short and J 3 bases short, with 6 bases between. The CDR3 is 13 amino acids. Germline CDR1 and CDR2: SGHRS and YFSETQ. CDR3 protein: CASSLVQYTEAFF. For the CDR3, the DNA is TGCGCCAGCAGCTTGGTACAGTACACTGAAGCTTTCTTT. The entire variable domain, with the rest obtained from reference TRBV5-1 and TRBJ1-1, is as follows: KAGVTQTPRYLIKTRGQQVTLSCSPISGHRSVSWYQQTPGQGLQFLFEYFSETQRNKGNFPGRFSGRQFSNSRSEMNVSTLELGDSALYLCASSLVQYTEAFFGQGTRLTVV.

The CDR3 DNA is TGTGCCAGTAATCAGGGCTACTATGGCTACACCTTC. Protein product: CASNQGYYGYTF. The rearrangement links TRBV19 to TRBJ1-2, with a tentative D call TRBD1 (5 bases). From germline, CDR1 is LNHDA and CDR2 SQIVND (reference sequence). The CDR3 contains 12 residues. Deletions cut 7 bases from V and 3 bases from J, with 9 bases between.

This clone was recorded a few times. This sequence joins TRBV15 and TRBJ2-2; the D gene is possibly TRBD2 (6 bases). The germline V gene has CDR1 LNHNV and CDR2 YYDKDF (reference sequence). The CDR3 extends over 16 amino acids. V was shortened by 4 bases and J by 0 bases, with 12 bases between the two germline ends. Here the CDR3 DNA reads TGTGCCACCAGCACAGCCGGGACTGCGAACACCGGGGAGCTGTTTTTT. It yields the protein CATSTAGTANTGELFF.

The genes are TRBV27 and TRBJ2-7; D might be TRBD2 (6 bases). Trimming pared 2 bases from V and 2 bases from J, leaving 10 bases between. Looked up from germline, CDR1 is MNHEY and CDR2 is SMNVEV (reference sequence). This CDR3 has 14 residues. The CDR3 is CASSLAGRTYEQYF. CDR3 bases: TGTGCCAGCAGTTTAGCGGGAAGGACCTACGAGCAGTACTTC.

The rearrangement joins TRBV30 to TRBJ1-3, with D perhaps TRBD1 (6 bases). The CDR3 is made up of 17 amino acids. Trimming stripped 0 bases from V and 0 bases from J, with 15 bases between. Germline CDR1 reads GTSNPN; CDR2 reads SVGIG (reference sequence). CDR3 coding DNA: TGTGCCTGGAGTGTACGGCAGGGGACAAGCTCTGGAAACACCATATATTTT. Amino acid sequence: CAWSVRQGTSSGNTIYF. The entire variable domain, with the rest obtained from reference TRBV30 and TRBJ1-3, is as follows: SQTIHQWPATLVQPVGSPLSLECTVEGTSNPNLYWYRQAAGRGLQLLFYSVGIGQISSEVPQNLSASRPQDRQFILSSKKLLLSDSGFYLCAWSVRQGTSSGNTIYFGEGSWLTVV.

The gene calls are TRBV27 and TRBJ2-4, with D possibly being TRBD1 (6 bases). The V end was cut by 0 bases, the J end by 4 bases, with 10 bases between. The germline CDR1 and CDR2 sequences are MNHEY and SMNVEV (reference sequence). The CDR3 sequence is 15 residues long. The CDR3 is CASSLSGQGKNIQYF. CDR3 in DNA: TGTGCCAGCAGTTTATCGGGGCAGGGGAAAAACATTCAGTACTTC.

The chain employs TRBV29-1 and TRBJ2-7, with 15 bases matching TRBD2. The CDR3 totals 17 residues. Germline V gene lookup returns CDR1 SQVTM and CDR2 ANQGSEA. J lost 3 bases, V lost 7 bases, and 13 bases had no gene match. DNA of the CDR3: TGCAGCGCGAAGGGGGGACTAGCGGGAGGAGGGAACTACGAGCAGTACTTC. Its translation: CSAKGGLAGGGNYEQYF.

The chain combines TRBV21-1 with TRBJ2-6; TRBD2 reflects the table's D call only, with no check against the DNA. TRBV21-1 is labeled a pseudogene. There are 16 residues in the CDR3. In DNA, the CDR3 is TGTGCCAGCAGCACCTGGGGGGGGCACGGGGCCAACGTCCTGACTTTC. Protein product: CASSTWGGHGANVLTF.

This chain connects TRBV30 to TRBJ2-7; D call uncertain. Germline V CDR1 and CDR2: GTSNPN, SVGIG (reference sequence). Deletions cut 2 bases from V and 7 bases from J, with 9 bases between. This CDR3 is built from 11 residues. The CDR3 spells CAWSLQYEQYF. In nucleotides, the CDR3 is TGTGCCTGGAGTCTACAGTATGAGCAGTACTTC.

The CDR3 protein is CASSYKGSGDTEAFF. Written as DNA, the CDR3 is TGTGCCAGCAGTTACAAGGGATCGGGGGACACTGAAGCTTTCTTT. The chain couples TRBV6-6 to TRBJ1-1; D might be TRBD1 (5 bases). This CDR3 is 15 amino acids long. Trimming shortened V by 2 bases and J by 3 bases, and 13 bases separated the two germline ends. Germline CDR1 is MNHNY and CDR2 is SVGAGI (reference sequence).

This clone was detected once. This chain uses TRBV28 with TRBJ2-7; D may be TRBD2 (6 bases). With 4 bases removed from V and 4 bases from J, the gap between germline ends came to 11 bases. The germline V gene encodes CDR1 MDHEN and CDR2 SYDVKM. CDR3 length: 13 amino acids. CDR3 nucleotides: TGTGCCAGCAGTTGGGGGGATTGGTACGAGCAGTACTTC. This encodes CASSWGDWYEQYF. Full variable domain (rest looked up from reference TRBV28 and TRBJ2-7): DVKVTQSSRYLVKRTGEKVFLECVQDMDHENMFWYRQDPGLGLRLIYFSYDVKMKEKGDIPEGYSVSREKKERFSLILESASTNQTSMYLCASSWGDWYEQYFGPGTRLTVT.

The chain recombines TRBV7-9 with TRBJ2-5; no reliable D call. Trimming shortened V by 0 bases and J by 3 bases, and 11 bases separated the two germline ends. The CDR3 is 15 amino acids. The V gene's germline CDR1 is SEHNR and CDR2 FQNEAQ (reference sequence). CDR3 loop: CASSLAVLIEETQYF. The CDR3 DNA follows: TGTGCCAGCAGCTTAGCGGTACTGATCGAAGAGACCCAGTACTTC.

V usage is TRBV7-2 and J usage is TRBJ2-7, with 7 bases fitting TRBD2. CDR1 SGHTA and CDR2 FQGNSA come from the germline V gene. This CDR3 is built from 14 residues. The trim removed 6 bases at V and 5 bases at J, leaving 10 bases unmatched. The CDR3 nucleotides read TGTGCCAGCAGTTCTAGACTAGCAGCAAACGAGCAGTACTTC. Amino acid sequence: CASSSRLAANEQYF.

The chain combines TRBV19 with TRBJ1-4; TRBD1 is a possible D gene (5 bases). V lost 4 bases, J lost 4 bases, and 13 bases lay in between. CDR3 size: 15 residues. Germline CDR1 and CDR2: LNHDA and SQIVND (reference sequence). The CDR3 DNA reads as TGTGCCAGTAGTACCGAGGGACTGCTTAATGAAAAACTGTTTTTT. It specifies CASSTEGLLNEKLFF.

This clone was seen a handful of times. The gene calls are TRBV7-2 and TRBJ1-5; D is ambiguous. The CDR3 spans 15 residues. The germline V gene encodes CDR1 SGHTA and CDR2 FQGNSA. Trimming stripped 2 bases from V and 7 bases from J, with 15 bases between. DNA of the CDR3: TGTGCCAGCAGCTTATCTGTCTTCGGGAACCAGCCCCAGCATTTT. This translates into CASSLSVFGNQPQHF.

The rearrangement uses TRBV28 and TRBJ2-2, with D perhaps TRBD2 (6 bases). The CDR3 spans 18 residues. Trimming removed 4 bases from V and 5 bases from J, with 23 bases in between. CDR1 is MDHEN and CDR2 is SYDVKM in the germline V gene. The CDR3 loop reads CASSSREMYLMGTGELFF. DNA of the CDR3: TGTGCCAGCAGTTCCCGGGAGATGTACCTTATGGGTACCGGGGAGCTGTTTTTT.

The gene calls are TRBV7-2 and TRBJ1-1; D might be TRBD1 (5 bases). Germline V lookup: CDR1 SGHTA, CDR2 FQGNSA. The CDR3 extends over 13 amino acids. V was trimmed by 1 base and J by 7 bases, leaving 10 bases between them. CDR3: CASSLGPGIEAFF. The CDR3 DNA reads TGTGCCAGCAGCTTAGGCCCAGGGATTGAAGCTTTCTTT.